The 14 T cell receptor beta chains below were found in one sample sequenced in a study of shared T cell receptors in the human thymus (dated by TCRdb to about 2021). The library was generated by the immunoSEQ multiplex PCR assay. The source is immuneACCESS, and TCRdb retained only in-frame sequences with V and J called. Part of the clones is not carried over; for the studies checked, unresolved V genes explain less than half of this, and the remainder is unexplained. The sample profile shows about 660,000 clones; around 87% of them were found once. The ten top clones hold just under 0.0095% of the sample. The sample was also reused in another study, on human thymus T cells.

Sequenced input: thymocytes. The receptors shown here come from a boy younger than two with a congenital heart defect. Donor details come from another sample of the same person, matched by shared clones.

The rearrangement uses TRBV27 and TRBJ2-1; D gene uncertain. V was cut by 4 bases and J by 8 bases, with 15 bases left in between. Germline V gene data show CDR1 as MNHEY and CDR2 as SMNVEV (reference sequence). This CDR3 is 14 amino acids long. The CDR3 is CASSWARERDEQFF. The CDR3 nucleotides read TGTGCCAGCAGTTGGGCCCGAGAGAGAGATGAGCAGTTCTTC.

This sequence joins TRBV27 and TRBJ1-1; 8 bases agree with TRBD1. CDR1 is MNHEY, CDR2 SMNVEV, per germline (reference sequence). Trimming removed 7 bases from V and 2 bases from J; junction bases left unmatched: 3. The CDR3 consists of 13 residues. The CDR3 region is CASIGQGNTEAFF. CDR3 nucleotide sequence: TGTGCCAGCATAGGACAGGGCAACACTGAAGCTTTCTTT.

The J gene is TRBJ1-3, the V gene TRBV19, with unresolved D. Trimming took off 7 bases at V and 0 bases at J, with 13 bases between the two ends. CDR3 length: 15 residues. CDR1 and CDR2 (germline): LNHDA, SQIVND (reference sequence). The CDR3 reads CASTLGVLSGNTIYF. In DNA, the CDR3 is TGTGCCAGTACCCTGGGCGTCCTCTCTGGAAACACCATATATTTT.

V and J are TRBV6-5 and TRBJ1-2; D is perhaps TRBD1 (6 bases). This CDR3 has 15 residues. Germline CDR1 reads MNHEY; CDR2 reads SVGAGI. The V end lost 2 bases, the J end lost 2 bases, and 12 bases lay between the germline ends. Written as DNA, the CDR3 is TGTGCCAGCAGTTACATCGGAAGGGGGAACTATGGCTACACCTTC. This codes for CASSYIGRGNYGYTF.

The chain combines TRBV19 with TRBJ1-2; TRBD1 matches 7 bases. The germline V gene encodes CDR1 LNHDA and CDR2 SQIVND (reference sequence). The CDR3 is 14 amino acids. Here the CDR3 DNA reads TGTACGCTGAGACAGGGCGATTTTAACTATGGCTACACCTTC. Protein sequence: CTLRQGDFNYGYTF. Full variable domain (missing parts from reference TRBV19 and TRBJ1-2): DGGITQSPKYLFRKEGQNVTLSCEQNLNHDAMYWYRQDPGQGLRLIYYSQIVNDFQKGDIAEGYSVSREKKESFPLTVTSAQKNPTAFYLCTLRQGDFNYGYTFGSGTRLTVV.

The chain couples TRBV7-9 to TRBJ1-1; D is undetermined. CDR1 is SEHNR, CDR2 FQNEAQ, per germline (reference sequence). V lost 1 base to trimming and J lost 1 base, with 16 bases between them. The CDR3 runs 17 residues. CDR3 region: CASSLVLARLSNTEAFF. CDR3 DNA: TGTGCCAGCAGCTTAGTTTTGGCCAGGCTCTCGAACACTGAAGCTTTCTTT. The whole variable domain, remainder taken from reference TRBV7-9 and TRBJ1-1, is DTGVSQNPRHKITKRGQNVTFRCDPISEHNRLYWYRQTLGQGPEFLTYFQNEAQLEKSRLLSDRFSAERPKGSFSTLEIQRTEQGDSAMYLCASSLVLARLSNTEAFFGQGTRLTVV.

The chain employs TRBV28 and TRBJ2-7; 8 positions agree with TRBD1. Losses at the gene ends were 6 bases for V and 2 bases for J; bases not matched to a gene: 15. The CDR3 extends over 17 amino acids. Germline V gene lookup returns CDR1 MDHEN and CDR2 SYDVKM. CDR3 loop: CASSPEIPGQVAYEQYF. CDR3 nucleotide sequence: TGTGCCAGCAGCCCAGAGATCCCGGGACAGGTCGCCTACGAGCAGTACTTC.

In its sample, this clone was seen once. The chain joins TRBV28 to TRBJ1-1; D not resolved. In germline, CDR1 is MDHEN, CDR2 SYDVKM. V lost 3 bases, J lost 5 bases, and 19 bases lay in between. The CDR3 runs 16 residues. The CDR3 loop reads CASSFSGRQPETEAFF. CDR3 bases: TGTGCCAGCAGTTTTTCGGGTCGGCAGCCGGAAACTGAAGCTTTCTTT.

CDR3 region: CASSSGTGEDVTNEKLFF. CDR3 in DNA: TGCGCCAGCAGCTCCGGGACAGGGGAAGATGTAACTAATGAAAAACTGTTTTTT. The V and J genes are TRBV5-1 and TRBJ1-4; 10 bases are shared with TRBD1. In germline, CDR1 is SGHRS, CDR2 YFSETQ. V was pared by 3 bases and J by 1 base, with 9 bases of the junction left unmatched. The CDR3 has 18 amino acids. Combining the CDR3 with reference TRBV5-1 and TRBJ1-4 gives the whole variable domain KAGVTQTPRYLIKTRGQQVTLSCSPISGHRSVSWYQQTPGQGLQFLFEYFSETQRNKGNFPGRFSGRQFSNSRSEMNVSTLELGDSALYLCASSSGTGEDVTNEKLFFGSGTQLSVL.

The chain joins TRBV19 to TRBJ1-2; TRBD1 matches at 12 bases. CDR3 length equals 15 residues. CDR1 is LNHDA and CDR2 is SQIVND in the germline V gene (reference sequence). J lost 7 bases, V lost 5 bases, and 8 bases had no gene match. CDR3 in amino acids: CASSHPRDRGLGYTF. Written as DNA, the CDR3 is TGTGCCAGTAGTCACCCCCGGGACAGGGGGCTTGGCTACACCTTC.

CDR3 in amino acids: CAISATGQTLSGANVLTF. As DNA, the CDR3 is TGTGCCATCAGCGCAACAGGGCAAACCCTCTCTGGGGCCAACGTCCTGACTTTC. This sequence joins TRBV10-3 and TRBJ2-6; TRBD1 is a possible D gene (6 bases). CDR1 is ENHRY, CDR2 SYGVKD, per germline. The V and J ends lost 6 bases and 0 bases respectively, with 18 bases between them. The CDR3 runs to 18 residues.

The gene calls are TRBV7-2 and TRBJ1-2, with 7 bases matching TRBD1. Germline V CDR1 and CDR2: SGHTA, FQGNSA. The CDR3 runs 15 residues. V shed 5 bases, J shed 3 bases, and the junction held 9 bases outside the gene matches. CDR3 nucleotide sequence: TGTGCCAGCAGCCCTTGGGACAGCGCCCACTATGGCTACACCTTC. This translates into CASSPWDSAHYGYTF.

The rearrangement uses TRBV11-2 and TRBJ1-1, with D possibly being TRBD1 (6 bases). Trimming removed 2 bases from V and 4 bases from J, with 14 bases in between. Germline V lookup: CDR1 SGHAT, CDR2 FQNNGV. This CDR3 contains 15 residues. DNA for the CDR3: TGTGCCAGCAGCTTATTGCAGGGGTCGGGCACTGAAGCTTTCTTT. Its protein product is CASSLLQGSGTEAFF.

The CDR3 DNA reads TGTGCCAGCAGATTAGACAGGGCTCGCACAGATACGCAGTATTTT. This encodes CASRLDRARTDTQYF. This chain uses TRBV27 with TRBJ2-3; 7 positions match TRBD1. Germline V gene sequence: CDR1 MNHEY, CDR2 SMNVEV (reference sequence). This CDR3 is built from 15 residues. J gave up 1 base and V 6 bases, and 7 bases lay outside the gene matches.